The 21 T cell receptor beta chains below were found in one sample sequenced in a study of T cells in Graves' hyperthyroidism and ophthalmopathy. The CDR3 regions of TCR beta were amplified from RNA transcripts. TCR CDR3 underwent first-round RT-PCR with the HTBI primer set. Each CDR3 protein gets one entry after TCRdb re-called the multiplex PCR reads with MiXCR. Counted here are hundreds of thousands of distinct CDR3 sequences, about a sixth occurring once; the ten biggest clones make up approximately 3.9%. Material for sequencing was blood. The origin of the receptors is a woman aged 25 to 39 with Graves' hyperthyroidism.

The table lists this clonotype with a few counts. This chain connects TRBV7-9 to TRBJ1-5; TRBD1 is a possible D gene (5 bases). CDR1 is SEHNR and CDR2 is FQNEAQ in the germline V gene (reference sequence). The V and J ends lost 2 bases and 5 bases respectively, with 13 bases between them. This CDR3 has 15 residues. CDR3 nucleotides: TGTGCCAGCAGCTTATGGGGACGGGGGGATCAGCCCCAGCATTTT. It translates to CASSLWGRGDQPQHF.

In its sample, this clonotype was seen a few times. The V and J genes are TRBV6-2 or TRBV6-3 and TRBJ2-3, with 11 bases aligning to TRBD2. With V trimmed by 0 bases and J by 4 bases, 6 bases remained unmatched. CDR1 and CDR2 from the germline V gene are MNHEY and SVGEGT. CDR3 length equals 17 residues. The CDR3 sequence is CASSYSVSGRGSDTQYF. DNA for the CDR3: TGTGCCAGCAGTTACTCTGTTAGCGGGAGGGGCTCAGATACGCAGTATTTT.

The rearrangement uses TRBV19 and TRBJ2-1; D is possibly TRBD2 (6 bases). The CDR3 loop spans 13 amino acids. V lost 7 bases to trimming and J lost 3 bases, with 10 bases between them. CDR1 and CDR2 (germline): LNHDA, SQIVND (reference sequence). CDR3 in DNA: TGTGCCAGTAATCGGAGGGACTACAATGAGCAGTTCTTC. Protein sequence: CASNRRDYNEQFF.

Many counts were recorded for this clonotype. This chain links TRBV28 with TRBJ2-1; TRBD2 matches at 8 bases. Germline V gene sequence: CDR1 MDHEN, CDR2 SYDVKM. The CDR3 is made up of 14 amino acids. After removal of 7 bases from V and 1 base from J, the junction contained 3 bases not matched to a gene. The CDR3, as DNA: TGTGCCAGCAAATTAGCGGGATCCTACAATGAGCAGTTCTTC. This translates into CASKLAGSYNEQFF.

Turning to this clonotype: The junction shows a germline mismatch at one end, possibly a read error. CDR3 amino acids: CASSLAGLGYAQYF. CDR3 coding DNA: TGTGCCAGCAGCTTAGCGGGACTAGGGTACGCGCAGTACTTC. The chain recombines TRBV13 with TRBJ2-7; 8 bases agree with TRBD2. Germline V CDR1 and CDR2: PRHDT, FYEKMQ (reference sequence). The CDR3 is made up of 14 amino acids.

This clonotype was picked up many times. J is TRBJ2-2 and V is TRBV11-3, with TRBD2 as a possible D gene (6 bases). CDR1 and CDR2 (germline): SGHNT, YENEEA. V dropped 3 bases and J dropped 6 bases, with 14 bases sitting between them. The CDR3 runs 15 residues. DNA for the CDR3: TGTGCCAGCAGCTTCTGGGAGGCGAGGTCCGGGGAGCTGTTTTTT. It is translated as CASSFWEARSGELFF.

This sequence joins TRBV29-1 and TRBJ2-5; D might be TRBD2 (5 bases). Germline loops: CDR1 SQVTM, CDR2 ANQGSEA. Trimming pared 4 bases from V and 5 bases from J, leaving 11 bases between. This CDR3 has 12 amino acids. This chain's CDR3 is CSVVKSGETQYF. The DNA of the CDR3 is TGCAGCGTTGTGAAATCGGGGGAGACCCAGTACTTC.

This clonotype was counted at least ten times. The rearrangement uses TRBV7-3 and TRBJ1-1; 8 bases line up with TRBD1. Unmatched junction bases numbered 6, after V lost 5 bases and J lost 1 base. The CDR3 length is 15 residues. Germline V CDR1 and CDR2: SGHTA, FQGTGA. Written as DNA, the CDR3 is TGTGCCAGCAGCGCCCAGACAGGGGCGAACACTGAAGCTTTCTTT. Its translation: CASSAQTGANTEAFF. Full variable domain (rest looked up from reference TRBV7-3 and TRBJ1-1): GAGVSQTPSNKVTEKGKYVELRCDPISGHTALYWYRQSLGQGPEFLIYFQGTGAADDSGLPNDRFFAVRPEGSVSTLKIQRTERGDSAVYLCASSAQTGANTEAFFGQGTRLTVV.

At least ten counts were recorded for this clonotype. J is TRBJ2-5 and V is TRBV12-3 or TRBV12-4; D unclear. The germline V and J ends were trimmed by 6 bases and 1 base, with 12 bases remaining between them. The CDR3 extends over 14 amino acids. The CDR3 here is CASSYPRTQETQYF. The CDR3 nucleotides read TGTGCCAGCAGCTATCCGAGGACCCAAGAGACCCAGTACTTC.

In this sample, this clonotype turned up a few times. The chain is built from TRBV9 and TRBJ1-1, with D possibly matching TRBD1 (6 bases). The CDR3 runs to 16 residues. CDR1 and CDR2 (germline): SGDLS, YYNGEE. Trimming removed 4 bases from V and 3 bases from J, with 19 bases in between. The CDR3 nucleotides are TGTGCCAGCAGCAACGGAGGAGGTCCAGGGGACACTGAAGCTTTCTTT. It yields the protein CASSNGGGPGDTEAFF.

This clonotype appeared many times. The gene calls are TRBV7-9 and TRBJ2-1; 8 nucleotides line up with TRBD1. The CDR3 sequence is 15 residues long. Trimming cost V 6 bases and J 9 bases; bases outside gene matches: 13. CDR1 and CDR2 from the germline V gene are SEHNR and FQNEAQ (reference sequence). The CDR3 here is CASSSTGGQVLEQFF. The CDR3 region has the DNA TGTGCCAGCAGTTCTACTGGGGGACAGGTTCTTGAGCAGTTCTTC.

In its sample, this clonotype was seen many times. This rearrangement joins TRBV2 to TRBJ2-7; D is undetermined. Germline V gene sequence: CDR1 SNHLY, CDR2 FYNNEI. V shed 7 bases and J shed 1 base, with 14 bases lying between them. This CDR3 has 14 residues. The CDR3 loop reads CASTRVGPSYEQYF. DNA for the CDR3: TGTGCCAGCACCCGAGTTGGTCCATCCTACGAGCAGTACTTC.

This chain connects TRBV9 to TRBJ2-7; a weak D match, TRBD1 (6 bases). Germline CDR1 reads SGDLS; CDR2 reads YYNGEE. This CDR3 is 15 amino acids long. Trimming left V 5 bases short and J 4 bases short, with 19 bases between. This CDR3 is CASSLGQPPYYEQYF. The CDR3 coding sequence is TGTGCCAGCAGTCTAGGACAGCCACCTTATTACGAGCAGTACTTC. Together with reference TRBV9 and TRBJ2-7, the CDR3 gives the full variable domain: DSGVTQTPKHLITATGQRVTLRCSPRSGDLSVYWYQQSLDQGLQFLIQYYNGEERAKGNILERFSAQQFPDLHSELNLSSLELGDSALYFCASSLGQPPYYEQYFGPGTRLTVT.

This clonotype came up many times. CDR3 region: CASSYAGGGLAEEGSWDEQFF. Here the CDR3 DNA reads TGTGCCAGCAGTTACGCCGGGGGGGGACTAGCGGAAGAGGGGAGTTGGGATGAGCAGTTCTTC. The rearrangement links TRBV28 to TRBJ2-1; 11 bases align to TRBD2. V was pared by 4 bases and J by 8 bases, with 25 bases of the junction left unmatched. The CDR3 sequence is 21 residues long. CDR1 is MDHEN and CDR2 is SYDVKM in the germline V gene.

V and J are TRBV29-1 and TRBJ1-1, with TRBD1 as a possible D gene (5 bases). This CDR3 region has 12 residues. Germline CDR1 reads SQVTM; CDR2 reads ANQGSEA. Trimming left V 2 bases short and J 3 bases short, with 7 bases between. The CDR3 reads CSVETGDTEAFF. The CDR3 DNA reads TGCAGCGTTGAAACAGGAGACACTGAAGCTTTCTTT.

This sequence joins TRBV29-1 and TRBJ2-5; 8 positions agree with TRBD1. CDR1 and CDR2 from the germline V gene are SQVTM and ANQGSEA. The CDR3 consists of 12 residues. With V trimmed by 7 bases and J by 1 base, 2 bases remained unmatched. In nucleotides, the CDR3 is TGCAGCGGAACAGGGGGCCAAGAGACCCAGTACTTC. Protein: CSGTGGQETQYF.

The chain uses TRBV20-1 and TRBJ2-1, with 8 bases matching TRBD2. Trimming removed 3 bases from V and 7 bases from J; junction bases left unmatched: 11. The CDR3 length is 15 residues. Germline V gives CDR1 DFQATT, CDR2 SNEGSKA (reference sequence). The CDR3 region has the DNA TGCAGTGCTAGGGGGCGGGAGGCGGGTTGGAATGAGCAGTTCTTC. Its protein product is CSARGREAGWNEQFF.

A remark on this clonotype: Possible read error: a much larger clone is one base away. The chain is built from TRBV30 and TRBJ2-4, with D perhaps matching TRBD1 or TRBD2 (7 bases each). The CDR3 extends over 15 amino acids. Germline CDR1 reads GTSNPN; CDR2 reads SVGIG (reference sequence). CDR3 region: CAWNPGQGGKKIQYF. The CDR3 coding sequence is TGTGCCTGGAACCCCGGTCAGGGGGGGAAAAAGATTCAGTACTTC.

The V call is TRBV25-1, the J call TRBJ2-5; maybe TRBD1 (7 bases). Germline CDR1 reads MGHDK; CDR2 reads SYGVNS. CDR3 length: 15 residues. V lost 6 bases and J 9 bases, leaving 23 bases between the germline ends. The CDR3 sequence is CASRPSRDRGEAQYF. DNA of the CDR3: TGTGCCAGCAGGCCCTCGCGGGACAGAGGGGAGGCCCAGTACTTC.

The genes are TRBV7-9 and TRBJ2-3, with 7 bases aligning to TRBD1. This CDR3 is built from 12 residues. In germline, CDR1 is SEHNR, CDR2 FQNEAQ (reference sequence). Trimming cost V 6 bases and J 11 bases; bases outside gene matches: 8. The CDR3 reads CASRDRDSEQYF. CDR3 DNA sequence: TGTGCCAGCAGAGACCGGGACAGCGAGCAGTATTTT.

This clonotype showed up just a few times. V and J are TRBV6-1 and TRBJ2-7; D gene uncertain. Trimming took off 4 bases at V and 4 bases at J, with 26 bases between the two ends. Germline V gene lookup returns CDR1 MNHNS and CDR2 SASEGT. This CDR3 contains 18 residues. The CDR3 sequence is CASSVRRQGQTYTYEQYF. DNA for the CDR3: TGTGCCAGCAGTGTCCGCCGACAAGGTCAGACTTACACTTACGAGCAGTACTTC.